This T cell receptor beta chain was captured by sequencing in a study of T cell responses to AZD1222 COVID-19 vaccine. Sequencing used immunoSEQ multiplex PCR; TCRdb keeps in-frame clones, though not all of them. Here the sample spans 110,000 or so clones, around 83% being singletons. This CDR3 spans 16 amino acids. Germline V lookup: CDR1 LGHNA, CDR2 YSLEER. V lost 0 bases, J lost 8 bases, and 17 bases lay in between. The sequences come from peripheral blood, collected 28 days after the second AZD1222 dose. This TCR was recovered from an adult who received the AZD1222 COVID-19 vaccine. J is TRBJ2-1 and V is TRBV4-3; D unclear. CDR3 nucleotides: TGCGCCAGCAGCCAAGAAGTACATGGAAGTATGCATGAGCAGTTCTTC. It yields the protein CASSQEVHGSMHEQFF.